These T cell receptor beta chains were read from a single sample in a study of blood T cell repertoires in COVID-19. The repertoire was sequenced with immunoSEQ multiplex PCR; TCRdb's copy has only in-frame clones and lacks some. The sample records approximately 200,000 clones, around 90% being singletons. Sequencing input: PBMCs or T cells enriched from blood (not recorded which). The receptors come from a woman aged 25 to 39 who had recovered from COVID-19. Each CDR3 is given with its conserved first and last residue. The D gene is left open where the match is weak. Clone size is stated in some rows and not others, as once, few, many or a class when expanded.

- TRBJ2-7 - TRBV6-5 TGTGCCAGTTCTCCCCTCGGGGGGCTTAACGAGCAGTACTTC CASSPLGGLNEQYF
TRBD2 TRBJ2-7 - TRBV28 TGTGCCAGCACCACCCAAATATGGCGGGAGGGCCAGAGCTACGAGCAGTACTTC CASTTQIWREGQSYEQYF
TRBD1 TRBJ2-3 once TRBV5-8 TGTGCCAGCAGCAATACCGGGACAGGGAGTGGAGATACGCAGTATTTT CASSNTGTGSGDTQYF
TRBD2 TRBJ2-5 - TRBV9 TGTGCCAGCAGCGTAGATGGCGGGGGGATTCAAGAGACCCAGTACTTC CASSVDGGGIQETQYF
TRBD2 TRBJ2-7 - TRBV12-3/TRBV12-4 TGTGCCAGCAGAGGGAGGGACTCCTACGAGCAGTACTTC CASRGRDSYEQYF
TRBD1 TRBJ1-6 - TRBV5-6 TGTGCCAGCACCTCGTGGGACAGGGATAATTCACCCCTCCACTTT CASTSWDRDNSPLHF
TRBD1 TRBJ2-7 - TRBV4-3 TGCGCCAGCAGCCAAGGGGCGGGCGGACAGGGGGTCCCCTACGAGCAGTACTTC CASSQGAGGQGVPYEQYF
TRBD2 TRBJ2-5 - TRBV18 TGTGCCAGCTCACCACCTCCAGCGGGGGGACAAGAGACCCAGTACTTC CASSPPPAGGQETQYF
- TRBJ1-1 - TRBV2 TGTGCCAGCAGAAACCGAGGAGACACTGAAGCTTTCTTT CASRNRGDTEAFF
- TRBJ2-5 - TRBV12-3/TRBV12-4 TGTGCCAGCAGTTTGGTAGTCGGAGAGACCCAGTACTTC CASSLVVGETQYF
- TRBJ1-2 - TRBV19 TGTGCCAGTAGTATCGGCGGGGTGGGATATGGCTACACCTTC CASSIGGVGYGYTF
- TRBJ1-5 few TRBV13 TGTGCCAGCAGCTTAGGCCTAGATCAGCCCCAGCATTTT CASSLGLDQPQHF
- TRBJ1-1 - TRBV6-2/TRBV6-3 TGTGCCAGCAGTTTCCCAACCCGGGGCACTGAAGCTTTCTTT CASSFPTRGTEAFF
TRBD2 TRBJ2-1 - TRBV12-3/TRBV12-4 TGTGCCAGTACGGGAGGTCGTGGTAATGAGCAGTTCTTC CASTGGRGNEQFF
- TRBJ1-1 - TRBV6-5 TGTGCCAGCAGTTACAGGGGATGGGACACTGAAGCTTTCTTT CASSYRGWDTEAFF
TRBD1 TRBJ1-5 - TRBV2 TGTGCCAGTTCAGGGGGTAAAAGCAATCAGCCCCAGCATTTT CASSGGKSNQPQHF
TRBD1 TRBJ1-1 - TRBV3-1/TRBV3-2 TGTGCCAGCAGCCATTCCGACAGGGGGCACACTGAAGCTTTCTTT CASSHSDRGHTEAFF
TRBD1 TRBJ1-1 once TRBV6-5 TGTGCCAGCAGTTACTCGCACAGGGGGGACACTGAAGCTTTCTTT CASSYSHRGDTEAFF
TRBD2 TRBJ2-7 few TRBV15 TGTGCCACCAGCAGAGATCTGTCTAGCGGGAGGTACGAGCAGTACTTC CATSRDLSSGRYEQYF
- TRBJ1-1 - TRBV24-1 TGTGCCACCAGTGACCCGGGACACCGTGGGGAAGCTTTCTTT CATSDPGHRGEAFF
- TRBJ1-1 - TRBV11-2 TGTGCCAGCAGCTTAAAACTAAACACTGAAGCTTTCTTT CASSLKLNTEAFF
- TRBJ1-3 - TRBV4-3 TGCGCCAGCAGCCATCAAGCGGGCAGTAACCTTGGAAACACCATATATTTT CASSHQAGSNLGNTIYF
TRBD2 TRBJ2-1 - TRBV19 TGTGCCAGTAGTATATTAGCGGGGGGCGATTACAATGAGCAGTTCTTC CASSILAGGDYNEQFF
TRBD1 TRBJ1-2 - TRBV7-9 TGTGCCAGCAGCGCAGACAGGGTGGGAGGCTACACCTTC CASSADRVGGYTF
TRBD1 TRBJ2-3 - TRBV7-3 TGTGCCAGCAGCTTAGGACAGGGGCAGTATTTT CASSLGQGQYF
TRBD2 TRBJ2-2 - TRBV13 TGTGCCAGCAGCTGGCTAGCGGGAGAGGAGCTGTTTTTT CASSWLAGEELFF
- TRBJ1-5 - TRBV28 TGTGCCAGCAGTTCAGGTAATCAGCCCCAGCATTTT CASSSGNQPQHF
TRBD2 TRBJ2-1 - TRBV6-5 TGTGCCAGCAGTTCCTACAGCGGGGGGAAGCAGAATGAGCAGTTCTTC CASSSYSGGKQNEQFF
- TRBJ2-2 - TRBV9 TGTGCCAGCAGCGTAGCTACTTTCACCGGGGAGCTGTTTTTT CASSVATFTGELFF
TRBD1 TRBJ2-7 - TRBV6-2/TRBV6-3 TGTGCCAGCAGTTCAGGGCAGGGGGTAACCTACGAGCAGTACTTC CASSSGQGVTYEQYF
TRBD1 TRBJ2-7 - TRBV6-2/TRBV6-3 TGTGCCAGCAGTTACTTCCAGGGGGACGGCTCCTACGAGCAGTACTTC CASSYFQGDGSYEQYF
- TRBJ1-3 - TRBV6-1 TGTGCCAGCAGTGAACATCAGGGGAGCTCCGGAAACACCATATATTTT CASSEHQGSSGNTIYF
- TRBJ1-5 - TRBV19 TGTGCCAGTAGTATTCGGGGGTCTAGCAATCAGCCCCAGCATTTT CASSIRGSSNQPQHF
- TRBJ2-7 - TRBV19 TGTGCCAGTAGTGGGCAAGTTCACGGGACCTACGAGCAGTACTTC CASSGQVHGTYEQYF
- TRBJ2-4 - TRBV5-4 TGTGCCAGCAGCTTGGGTAGCGCCAAAAACATTCAGTACTTC CASSLGSAKNIQYF
- TRBJ2-7 - TRBV30 TGTGCCTGGGGGGGTACTATCTACGAGCAGTACTTC CAWGGTIYEQYF
- TRBJ1-2 - TRBV30 TGTGCCTGGAGGGCGGATCCTAACTATGGCTACACCTTC CAWRADPNYGYTF
TRBD1 TRBJ1-2 - TRBV7-2 TGTGCCAGCAGCTTCATCCGTCAGGGGGCCCAAAACGTCTATGGCTACACCTTC CASSFIRQGAQNVYGYTF
- TRBJ2-3 few TRBV2 TGTGCCAGCAGTGAAGCGCCCCAGAGCACAGATACGCAGTATTTT CASSEAPQSTDTQYF
TRBD1 TRBJ2-1 - TRBV4-3 TGCGCCAGCAGCCAGTCGGGGACAGGACCATACAATGAGCAGTTCTTC CASSQSGTGPYNEQFF
TRBD2 TRBJ2-7 - TRBV5-6 TGTGCCAGCAGCTTGCTGAGCGGGGGGGCGTTCGAGCAGTACTTC CASSLLSGGAFEQYF
TRBD1 TRBJ1-2 - TRBV5-4 TGTGCCAGCAGCTCTCAGGACAGGGGGGGAGGCTACACCTTC CASSSQDRGGGYTF
- TRBJ1-1 - TRBV19 TGTGCCAGTAGTACACAGGGAAACACTGAAGCTTTCTTT CASSTQGNTEAFF
- TRBJ1-5 - TRBV28 TGTGCCAGCAGTTTATGGGGGGCAGGGCAGCCCCAGCATTTT CASSLWGAGQPQHF
TRBD1 TRBJ2-5 - TRBV28 TGTGCCAGCAGGGGGGGACAGGGAGTTTGGGGGACCCAGTACTTC CASRGGQGVWGTQYF
TRBD1 TRBJ2-7 few TRBV2 TGTGCCACCGGGACAGGTTTTGTATACGAGCAGTACTTC CATGTGFVYEQYF
TRBD1 TRBJ1-2 - TRBV29-1 TGCAGCGTTCATACAGGGGAAGCGAACTATGGCTACACCTTC CSVHTGEANYGYTF
- TRBJ1-1 - TRBV30 TGTGCCTGGAGGGCAGGGCAGAACACTGAAGCTTTCTTT CAWRAGQNTEAFF
- TRBJ2-1 - TRBV10-1 TGCGCCAGCAGTGAGACTTACAGGTCGTACAATGAGCAGTTCTTC CASSETYRSYNEQFF
- TRBJ1-1 once TRBV5-6 TGTGCCAGCAGCTTGTACAGCCCAAACACTGAAGCTTTCTTT CASSLYSPNTEAFF
- TRBJ2-5 - TRBV4-1 TGCGCCAGCAGCCAATGGGTCTCTGGGCAGGGGCACCAAGAGACCCAGTACTTC CASSQWVSGQGHQETQYF
- TRBJ1-1 - TRBV7-8 TGTGCCAGCAGCACCCTGGGGGCAAGGGGGACTGAAGCTTTCTTT CASSTLGARGTEAFF
- TRBJ1-6 - TRBV5-6 TGTGCCAGCAGCTTGGGCAGGGGCAATTCACCCCTCCACTTT CASSLGRGNSPLHF
- TRBJ1-4 few TRBV19 TGTGCCAGTAGTCGAGGGAACCGTAATGAAAAACTGTTTTTT CASSRGNRNEKLFF
- TRBJ1-2 - TRBV5-1 TGCGCCAGCAGCCTCACTGAGGGCCCTTCAGGCTACACCTTC CASSLTEGPSGYTF
- TRBJ1-2 - TRBV5-1 TGCGCCAGCAGCCAGAACAGGCGGGGGCAGGTGGGCGGCTACACCTTC CASSQNRRGQVGGYTF
- TRBJ2-7 - TRBV10-3 TGTGCCACTGACGCGCCGGGAGTGGGCGAGCAGTACTTC CATDAPGVGEQYF